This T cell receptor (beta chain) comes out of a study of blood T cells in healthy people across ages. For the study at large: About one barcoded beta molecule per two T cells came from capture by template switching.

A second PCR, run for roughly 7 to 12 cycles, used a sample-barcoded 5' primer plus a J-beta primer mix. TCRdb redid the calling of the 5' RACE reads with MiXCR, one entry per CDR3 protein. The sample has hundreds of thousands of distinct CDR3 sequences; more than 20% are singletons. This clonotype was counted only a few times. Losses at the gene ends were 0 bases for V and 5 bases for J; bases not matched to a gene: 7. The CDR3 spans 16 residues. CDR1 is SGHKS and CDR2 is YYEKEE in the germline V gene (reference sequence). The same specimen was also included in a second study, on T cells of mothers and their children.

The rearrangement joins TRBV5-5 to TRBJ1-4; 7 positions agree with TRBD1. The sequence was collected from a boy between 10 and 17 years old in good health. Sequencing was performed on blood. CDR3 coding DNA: TGTGCCAGCAGCTTGGCCGCAACAGGGGAGAATGAAAAACTGTTTTTT. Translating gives CASSLAATGENEKLFF.